These 21 T cell receptor beta chains originate from one sample sequenced in a study of OX40 agonist ivuxolimab in advanced cancers. The assay was immunoSEQ multiplex PCR, and TCRdb's table has in-frame clones only and misses some. The data hold under 85,000 clones, with over 90% observed a single time. Sequencing used CD4+ or CD8+ T cells sorted from blood, obtained in a trial of the OX40 agonist ivuxolimab. The receptors here all came from an adult with an advanced solid tumor such as melanoma, head and neck, liver or kidney cancer.

Details on this clone: Other DNA sequences in this sample translate to the same CDR3. This chain connects TRBV9 to TRBJ1-1; TRBD1 is a possible D gene (5 bases). V lost 2 bases and J 2 bases, leaving 10 bases between the germline ends. The germline V gene has CDR1 SGDLS and CDR2 YYNGEE. This CDR3 has 14 amino acids. CDR3 sequence: CASSVGTGNTEAFF. In DNA form, the CDR3 reads TGTGCCAGCAGCGTTGGGACGGGCAACACTGAAGCTTTCTTT.

The chain carries TRBV7-3 and TRBJ1-2; 9 bases fit TRBD1. The germline gives CDR1 SGHTA, CDR2 FQGTGA. CDR3 length: 18 residues. With 2 bases clipped from V and 4 bases from J, the junction kept 14 bases outside the gene matches. The DNA of the CDR3 is TGTGCCAGCAGCTTAGCCCCGGGCGACAGGGGGATTCTCTATGGCTACACCTTC. It codes for CASSLAPGDRGILYGYTF.

This chain connects TRBV6-6 to TRBJ1-2, with D perhaps matching TRBD1 (6 bases). This CDR3 contains 14 residues. The V end was cut by 2 bases, the J end by 4 bases, with 11 bases between. Per the germline V gene, CDR1 is MNHNY and CDR2 is SVGAGI (reference sequence). CDR3 DNA sequence: TGTGCCAGCAGTTACACGCAGGGGACCTATGGCTACACCTTC. Translation gives CASSYTQGTYGYTF.

The chain recombines TRBV21-1 with TRBJ2-7; whether TRBD2, the table's D call, matches the DNA was not checked. TRBV21-1 is an annotated pseudogene. The CDR3 is 14 amino acids. CDR3 residues: CASSLTSGSYEQYF. CDR3 coding DNA: TGTGCCAGCAGCTTGACTAGCGGGAGCTACGAGCAGTACTTC.

This chain connects TRBV27 to TRBJ2-4; D not resolved. Germline CDR1 MNHEY, CDR2 SMNVEV (reference sequence). CDR3 length: 13 residues. Trimming cost V 5 bases and J 1 base, with 6 bases left between them. The CDR3 coding sequence is TGTGCCAGCAGTCTTTCGGCCAAAAACATTCAGTACTTC. Translation: CASSLSAKNIQYF.

The chain carries TRBV27 and TRBJ1-2, with D perhaps matching TRBD1 (5 bases). The CDR3 loop spans 13 amino acids. CDR1 and CDR2 (germline): MNHEY, SMNVEV (reference sequence). With 4 bases removed from V and 6 bases from J, the gap between germline ends came to 12 bases. CDR3 nucleotide sequence: TGTGCCAGCAGTTGGGGCATTCGGGATGGCTACACCTTC. Translation gives CASSWGIRDGYTF.

The chain has TRBV27 and TRBJ1-2; perhaps TRBD1 as D (6 bases). Trimming cost V 5 bases and J 4 bases, with 14 bases left between them. This CDR3 is built from 14 residues. Germline V gives CDR1 MNHEY, CDR2 SMNVEV (reference sequence). CDR3 in amino acids: CASSSKGQPYGYTF. CDR3 DNA: TGTGCCAGCAGTAGTAAAGGACAGCCCTATGGCTACACCTTC.

The chain carries TRBV18 and TRBJ2-1, with 12 bases matching TRBD2. From germline, CDR1 is KGHSH and CDR2 LQKENI. V was clipped by 9 bases and J by 0 bases; unmatched bases: 6. This CDR3 is built from 16 residues. DNA of the CDR3: TGTGCCAGGACTAGCGGGAGACTTAGCTCCTACAATGAGCAGTTCTTC. It yields the protein CARTSGRLSSYNEQFF.

V is TRBV7-9 and J is TRBJ2-2; D is unresolved. Germline CDR1 reads SEHNR; CDR2 reads FQNEAQ (reference sequence). With 8 bases removed from V and 1 base from J, the gap between germline ends came to 8 bases. This CDR3 is built from 13 residues. CDR3 in amino acids: CASDFQNTGELFF. As DNA, the CDR3 is TGTGCCAGCGACTTTCAGAACACCGGGGAGCTGTTTTTT.

V gene TRBV2 combines with J gene TRBJ2-1; TRBD1 might be the D (6 bases). From germline, CDR1 is SNHLY and CDR2 FYNNEI. CDR3 length: 11 residues. Trimming stripped 8 bases from V and 11 bases from J, with 13 bases between. CDR3 DNA sequence: TGTGCCAGCGAGTCGGACAGACAGCAGTTCTTC. This encodes CASESDRQQFF.

The chain carries TRBV28 and TRBJ2-5, with 9 bases fitting TRBD2. Germline-derived CDR1 and CDR2 are MDHEN and SYDVKM. The CDR3 runs to 15 residues. V was pared by 1 base and J by 2 bases, with 2 bases of the junction left unmatched. The CDR3 coding sequence is TGTGCCAGCAGTTTATTAGCGGGGGAGCAAGAGACCCAGTACTTC. Amino acid sequence: CASSLLAGEQETQYF.

This chain links TRBV14 with TRBJ1-1; tentatively, D is TRBD1 (5 bases). The CDR3 contains 13 residues. The germline V and J ends were trimmed by 0 bases and 8 bases, with 10 bases remaining between them. CDR1 is SGHDN, CDR2 FVKESK, per germline. The CDR3 sequence: CASSQEWGIEAFF. CDR3 coding DNA: TGTGCCAGCAGCCAAGAGTGGGGGATCGAAGCTTTCTTT.

A few counts support this clone. This chain uses TRBV19 with TRBJ2-5, with TRBD2 matching over 12 bases. This CDR3 has 16 amino acids. Germline V gene sequence: CDR1 LNHDA, CDR2 SQIVND (reference sequence). Trimming took 3 bases from V and 5 from J; bases not matched to a gene: 7. For the CDR3, the DNA is TGTGCCAGTAGTATCGTACTAGCGGGAGGTCTCGAGACCCAGTACTTC. Protein sequence: CASSIVLAGGLETQYF.

V gene TRBV5-1 combines with J gene TRBJ1-2; a possible D gene is TRBD1 (6 bases). Between the trimmed V and J ends, which lost 0 bases and 3 bases, there was a span of 6 bases. Germline values: CDR1 SGHRS, CDR2 YFSETQ. The CDR3 is 13 residues long. CDR3 in DNA: TGCGCCAGCAGCTTGGGGACAGACTATGGCTACACCTTC. As protein: CASSLGTDYGYTF.

The V gene is TRBV7-3, the J gene TRBJ2-6, with D possibly being TRBD1 (5 bases). Germline V gives CDR1 SGHTA, CDR2 FQGTGA. The CDR3 has 15 residues. Trimming took off 1 base at V and 2 bases at J, with 6 bases between the two ends. CDR3 in DNA: TGTGCCAGCAGCTTAAGCAGGGCTGGGGCCAACGTCCTGACTTTC. Amino acid sequence: CASSLSRAGANVLTF.

V is TRBV28 and J is TRBJ1-1; maybe TRBD1 (6 bases). V lost 8 bases to trimming and J lost 1 base, with 20 bases between them. This CDR3 contains 16 residues. Germline V lookup: CDR1 MDHEN, CDR2 SYDVKM. The CDR3 DNA follows: TGTGCCAGCTTAATAGACAGGTGGGGGGAGAACACTGAAGCTTTCTTT. Protein sequence: CASLIDRWGENTEAFF.

The chain is built from TRBV6-1 and TRBJ1-3; TRBD1 might be the D (5 bases). Germline-derived CDR1 and CDR2 are MNHNS and SASEGT. The CDR3 has 17 amino acids. V shed 3 bases and J shed 0 bases, with 15 bases lying between them. In DNA form, the CDR3 reads TGTGCCAGCAGTGATAAGGGGTGGCTTTACTCTGGAAACACCATATATTTT. It yields the protein CASSDKGWLYSGNTIYF.

This chain joins TRBV19 and TRBJ1-2; no firm D call. CDR1 is LNHDA and CDR2 is SQIVND in the germline V gene (reference sequence). There are 15 residues in the CDR3. V was shortened by 4 bases and J by 8 bases, with 20 bases between the two germline ends. CDR3 sequence (DNA): TGTGCCAGTAGTACCGCTCAGAGGGCCCATCTAGGCTACACCTTC. It yields the protein CASSTAQRAHLGYTF.

This clone was counted a single time. The V gene is TRBV9, the J gene TRBJ1-2; D remains unclear. With 6 bases removed from V and 2 bases from J, the gap between germline ends came to 14 bases. Germline lookup yields CDR1 SGDLS and CDR2 YYNGEE. There are 14 residues in the CDR3. CDR3 in amino acids: CASTPGGQNYGYTF. The CDR3 DNA reads TGTGCCAGCACCCCAGGAGGGCAAAACTATGGCTACACCTTC.

This chain joins TRBV15 and TRBJ2-1, with 7 bases fitting TRBD2. V lost 3 bases to trimming and J lost 7 bases; unmatched junction nucleotides: 6. Per germline, CDR1 LNHNV and CDR2 YYDKDF (reference sequence). The CDR3 runs 14 residues. In DNA, the CDR3 is TGTGCCACCAGCAGGAGCGGGGAGGGGAATGAGCAGTTCTTC. Translating it yields CATSRSGEGNEQFF.

This clone has a single count. The rearrangement uses TRBV5-4 and TRBJ2-3; 11 bases map to TRBD2. The ends lost 2 bases at V and 6 bases at J; junction bases unmatched: 8. This CDR3 spans 16 amino acids. Germline CDR1 and CDR2: SGHNT and YYREEE (reference sequence). This CDR3 is CASSFRLAGGVDTQYF. CDR3 coding DNA: TGTGCCAGCAGCTTTCGCCTAGCGGGGGGCGTGGATACGCAGTATTTT.